Sequencing of this T cell receptor beta chain was carried out in a study of cytomegalovirus exposure and HLA in healthy donors. The CDR3 has 15 amino acids. The germline V and J ends were trimmed by 0 bases and 3 bases, with 11 bases remaining between them. Germline assignment: CDR1 SGHRS and CDR2 YFSETQ. The PCR employed 60 Vbeta primers together with 13 Jbeta primers. Data came from immunoSEQ multiplex PCR; TCRdb stores just in-frame clones and leaves some out. Of 150,000 or so clones in the sample, 70% to 90% were seen once. The source of this sequence is a man aged 50-59 years in good health and CMV-seronegative. The J gene is TRBJ2-3, the V gene TRBV5-1; D may be TRBD1 (6 bases). The sequenced material came from PBMCs. The CDR3, as DNA: TGCGCCAGCAGCTTGGGGGCAGGGGCGACAGATACGCAGTATTTT. This encodes CASSLGAGATDTQYF.